This T cell receptor beta chain was captured in a study of PD-1 blockade in classical Hodgkin lymphoma. Study-wide context: Nivolumab was administered to patients intravenously at 3 mg/kg every 2 weeks.

Every patient experienced relapse after autologous stem cell transplantation, and brentuximab vedotin exposure varied. V lost 1 base to trimming and J lost 5 bases; unmatched junction nucleotides: 14. There are 18 residues in the CDR3. Germline CDR1 reads MGHRA; CDR2 reads YSYEKL. This table comes from immunoSEQ multiplex PCR, and its TCRdb copy is limited to in-frame clones, with some not included. Counted here are fewer than 65,000 clones, roughly nine tenths occurring once; the ten biggest clones make up over 14%. Overall study findings and caveats: In CD4+ cells, TCR diversity went up significantly by C4D1, but in CD8+ cells it did not.

Points on this clone: As yet, its antigen is unknown.

The chain couples TRBV4-1 to TRBJ2-5, with 9 positions matching TRBD1. The sequence was collected from a human donor with classical Hodgkin lymphoma. Here the sequenced sample was peripheral blood mononuclear cells (PBMCs), taken at baseline. The CDR3 DNA sequence: TGCGCCAGCAGCCAAGTATTCGTTACCACAGGGGGCTACGAGACCCAGTACTTC. Residues: CASSQVFVTTGGYETQYF.